This T cell receptor (beta chain) came from a study of HIV-infected patients and healthy controls. Study-wide points: HIV-infected patients shared fewer CDR3 sequences between individuals than healthy controls.

500 ng RNA was reverse transcribed with alpha and beta constant-region primers. Separate chain-specific third strand synthesis with multiplexing indices produced the alpha and beta libraries. Using its own MiXCR run on the 5' RACE reads, TCRdb lists one record per CDR3 protein. The sample lists about 8,600 distinct CDR3 sequences; around 8.7% were seen once. Antiretroviral therapy had run roughly three months, about 14 weeks, before follow-up blood collection. No cell fractionation was done, so the repertoire covers all unsorted peripheral blood T cells. In the case of this clonotype: The antigen is unknown.

V was pared by 5 bases and J by 3 bases, with 11 bases between. Germline lookup yields CDR1 PRHDT and CDR2 FYEKMQ (reference sequence). This CDR3 has 14 residues. The material sequenced was blood, taken during antiretroviral therapy. This clonotype was obtained from an adult with HIV infection. This sequence joins TRBV13 and TRBJ1-3; the D gene is possibly TRBD1 (6 bases). The CDR3 protein is CASSTTGVGNTIYF. In nucleotides, the CDR3 is TGTGCCAGCAGCACGACAGGAGTTGGAAACACCATATATTTT.